The text below deals with one T cell receptor (beta chain). Its antigen remains unknown. Treatment: approximately 11-day PBMC culture with coronavirus spike peptide pools or control peptides (ViraFEST assay). The unexposed donor's CD4+ T cells were collected before the COVID-19 pandemic (2011-2018). This sample is part of a study of vaccination and CD4 T cells after COVID-19. At the Johns Hopkins FTIC core, DNA taken from cultured CD4+ T cells was sequenced by way of the Oncomine TCR Beta short-read assay. Each CDR3 protein is one row after TCRdb ran MiXCR on the PCR reads. The sample records approximately 9,600 distinct CDR3 sequences, 48% being singletons. Germline-derived CDR1 and CDR2 are MNHNS and SASEGT. The CDR3 has 15 amino acids. V was pared by 6 bases and J by 6 bases, with 10 bases of the junction left unmatched.

This TCR came from a human donor in good health. The V gene is TRBV6-1, the J gene TRBJ1-5; TRBD1 matches 8 bases. Sequenced sample: CD4+ T cells from blood, cultured in vitro. CDR3 nucleotide sequence: TGTGCCAGCAGCCCGGGGACAGGAGCGGGTCAGCCCCAGCATTTT. Translated: CASSPGTGAGQPQHF.